The rows below give T cell receptor beta chains drawn from one sample of a study of cytomegalovirus exposure and HLA in healthy donors. Here immunoSEQ multiplex PCR was the method, and the copy in TCRdb shows in-frame clones only, minus some. The sample includes roughly 56,000 clones, approximately 92% of them seen just once. Specimen: PBMCs. These receptors all stem from a man aged 18 to 30 in good health and CMV-seronegative. Each CDR3 is given with its conserved first and last residue. Fields, in order: D gene, clone size, V gene, J gene, CDR3 protein, CDR3 DNA. The D gene is left open where the match is weak. Not all rows give a size; the values are once, few, many and, for expanded clones, a class.

TRBD1	-	TRBV9	TRBJ2-1	CASSESGTGHNEQFF	TGTGCCAGCAGCGAATCCGGGACAGGGCACAATGAGCAGTTCTTC
TRBD1	-	TRBV14	TRBJ2-3	CASSPGGTGAAAQYF	TGTGCCAGCAGCCCGGGCGGGACAGGGGCGGCTGCGCAGTATTTT
-	-	TRBV5-1	TRBJ2-7	CASSERGYEQYF	TGCGCCAGCAGCGAACGGGGGTACGAGCAGTACTTC
TRBD1	-	TRBV19	TRBJ1-1	CASRQGGGGTEAFF	TGTGCCAGTAGACAGGGGGGCGGGGGCACTGAAGCTTTCTTT
-	-	TRBV11-2	TRBJ2-7	CASYEGYGAYEQYF	TGTGCCAGCTACGAGGGCTATGGGGCCTACGAGCAGTACTTC
TRBD2	-	TRBV28	TRBJ2-1	CASSGWVAGAHNEQFF	TGTGCCAGCAGTGGGTGGGTAGCGGGAGCCCACAATGAGCAGTTCTTC
-	once	TRBV10-2	TRBJ2-3	CASSDPDKDTQYF	TGCGCCAGCAGTGACCCAGACAAAGATACGCAGTATTTT
TRBD1	few	TRBV28	TRBJ2-7	CASSTGQTYEQYF	TGTGCCAGCAGTACGGGACAGACCTACGAGCAGTACTTC
TRBD2	-	TRBV27	TRBJ2-3	CASSPQGRGGRKDTQYF	TGTGCCAGCAGTCCGCAGGGCCGGGGGGGGCGCAAAGATACGCAGTATTTT
TRBD1	-	TRBV5-1	TRBJ1-2	CASSPGQVVGGYTF	TGCGCCAGCAGCCCGGGACAGGTAGTGGGCGGCTACACCTTC
-	-	TRBV27	TRBJ1-2	CASSSTRPQGDYGYTF	TGTGCCAGCAGTTCGACAAGACCCCAAGGTGACTATGGCTACACCTTC
TRBD2	-	TRBV9	TRBJ2-4	CASSVTSGSGNIQYF	TGTGCCAGCAGCGTGACTAGCGGGAGTGGCAACATTCAGTACTTC
-	-	TRBV28	TRBJ2-1	CASSLIQEYPNEQFF	TGTGCCAGCAGTTTAATCCAAGAGTATCCCAATGAGCAGTTCTTC
TRBD1	-	TRBV10-3	TRBJ1-2	CAISASDRGDGYTF	TGTGCCATCAGTGCCTCAGACAGGGGTGATGGCTACACCTTC
TRBD2	-	TRBV5-1	TRBJ2-2	CASSLVAGEGGGELFF	TGCGCCAGCAGCTTGGTAGCGGGAGAGGGCGGCGGGGAGCTGTTTTTT
-	-	TRBV6-4	TRBJ2-3	CASSRTVTDTQYF	TGTGCCAGCAGTCGGACTGTCACAGATACGCAGTATTTT
-	-	TRBV18	TRBJ1-3	CASSPKTVSGNTIYF	TGTGCCAGCTCACCCAAGACAGTCTCTGGAAACACCATATATTTT
-	-	TRBV18	TRBJ2-3	CASSPLQGFTDTQYF	TGTGCCAGCTCACCACTGCAGGGCTTTACAGATACGCAGTATTTT
TRBD1	-	TRBV15	TRBJ2-2	CATSRPTGASTGELFF	TGTGCCACCAGCAGACCGACAGGGGCGAGCACCGGGGAGCTGTTTTTT
-	-	TRBV28	TRBJ2-5	CASSFGQGRTETQYF	TGTGCCAGCAGTTTCGGTCAGGGGAGAACGGAGACCCAGTACTTC
-	-	TRBV10-2	TRBJ2-4	CASSQGAENIQYF	TGCGCCAGCAGTCAAGGGGCTGAAAACATTCAGTACTTC